This TCR beta chain was found in a study of shared clonotypes between healthy human individuals. The CDR3 sequence is 13 residues long. With 6 bases removed from V and 0 bases from J, the gap between germline ends came to 8 bases. CDR1 MNHNS and CDR2 SASEGT come from the germline V gene. The authors sequenced unsorted PBMC DNA on ten immunoSEQ deep assay plates. The data were produced by immunoSEQ multiplex PCR, yet TCRdb's version contains in-frame clones alone and is incomplete. The table includes roughly 500,000 clones, 81% detected once. Findings and limits, study-wide: Since donors were few, the genetic and exposure-history diversity represented was limited.

Worth noting for this clone: The antigen is unknown.

Those who donated were healthy HIV-negative adults, with no recent acute infections or vaccinations reported. The study used about 100 million PBMCs per unsorted sample for genomic DNA. Input material: PBMCs. The receptor's source is a woman in her 40s in good health. Some clones in this sample may be carry-over from other donors' samples. The chain recombines TRBV6-1 with TRBJ1-2; no reliable D call. The CDR3 DNA follows: TGTGCCAGCAGCAGAGATTCTAACTATGGCTACACCTTC. Encoded protein: CASSRDSNYGYTF.